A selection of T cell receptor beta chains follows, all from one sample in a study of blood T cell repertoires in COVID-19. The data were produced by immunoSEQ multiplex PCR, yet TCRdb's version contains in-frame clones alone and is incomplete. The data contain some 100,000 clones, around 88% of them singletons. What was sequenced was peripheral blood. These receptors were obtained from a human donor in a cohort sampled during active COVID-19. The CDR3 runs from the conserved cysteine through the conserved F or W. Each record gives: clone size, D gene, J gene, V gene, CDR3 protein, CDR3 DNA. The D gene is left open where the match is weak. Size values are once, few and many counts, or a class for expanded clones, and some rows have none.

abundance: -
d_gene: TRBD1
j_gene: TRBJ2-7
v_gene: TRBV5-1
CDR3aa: CASSFGPWSGQGAREQYF
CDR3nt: TGCGCCAGCAGCTTCGGTCCATGGTCTGGACAGGGGGCGCGTGAGCAGTACTTC

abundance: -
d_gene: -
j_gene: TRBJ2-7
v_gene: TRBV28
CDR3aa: CASSPTYEQYF
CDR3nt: TGTGCCAGCAGTCCCACCTACGAGCAGTACTTC

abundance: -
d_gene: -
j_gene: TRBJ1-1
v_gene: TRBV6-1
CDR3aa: CASSDVSNRAEAFF
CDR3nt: TGTGCCAGCAGTGATGTATCGAACAGAGCTGAAGCTTTCTTT

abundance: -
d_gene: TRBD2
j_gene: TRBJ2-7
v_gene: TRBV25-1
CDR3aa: CASRRTSGTYEQYF
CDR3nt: TGTGCCAGCAGACGGACTAGCGGGACCTACGAGCAGTACTTC

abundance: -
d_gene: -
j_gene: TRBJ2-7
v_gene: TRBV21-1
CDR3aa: CASSKEELAGGPGSYEQYF
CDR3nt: TGTGCCAGCAGCAAGGAGGAACTAGCGGGAGGGCCGGGCTCCTACGAGCAGTACTTC

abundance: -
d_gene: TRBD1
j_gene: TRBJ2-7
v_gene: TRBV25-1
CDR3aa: CASKGQGHYEQYF
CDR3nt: TGTGCCAGCAAGGGACAGGGGCACTACGAGCAGTACTTC

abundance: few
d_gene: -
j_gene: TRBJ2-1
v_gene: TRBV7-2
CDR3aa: CASSFVGTWPPNEQFF
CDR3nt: TGTGCCAGCAGCTTCGTAGGGACTTGGCCACCCAATGAGCAGTTCTTC

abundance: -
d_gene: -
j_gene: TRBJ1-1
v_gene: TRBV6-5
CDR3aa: CASSPGLEAATEAFF
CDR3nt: TGTGCCAGCAGTCCCGGTCTAGAGGCGGCCACTGAAGCTTTCTTT

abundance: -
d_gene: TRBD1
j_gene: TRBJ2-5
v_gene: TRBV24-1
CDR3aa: CATSDLRDRGETQYF
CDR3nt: TGTGCCACCAGTGATCTCCGGGACAGGGGAGAGACCCAGTACTTC

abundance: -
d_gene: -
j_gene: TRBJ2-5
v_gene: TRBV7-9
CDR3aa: CASSSQGGQETQYF
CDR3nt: TGTGCCAGCAGCTCCCAAGGGGGCCAAGAGACCCAGTACTTC

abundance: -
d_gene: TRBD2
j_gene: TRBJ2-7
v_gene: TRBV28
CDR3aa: CASSSPGLVYEQYF
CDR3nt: TGTGCCAGCAGTTCTCCGGGACTAGTGTACGAGCAGTACTTC

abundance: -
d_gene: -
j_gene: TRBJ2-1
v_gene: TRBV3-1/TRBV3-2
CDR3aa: CASSQVGLALSSYNEQFF
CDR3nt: TGTGCCAGCAGCCAAGTTGGGCTAGCCCTAAGCTCCTACAATGAGCAGTTCTTC

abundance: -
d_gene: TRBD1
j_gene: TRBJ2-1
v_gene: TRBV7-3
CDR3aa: CASSPTTGVLEQFF
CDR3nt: TGTGCCAGCAGCCCGACGACAGGGGTTCTTGAGCAGTTCTTC

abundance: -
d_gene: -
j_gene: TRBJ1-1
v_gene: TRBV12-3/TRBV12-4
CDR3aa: CASRGGGTEAFF
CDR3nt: TGTGCCAGCAGGGGAGGGGGAACTGAAGCTTTCTTT

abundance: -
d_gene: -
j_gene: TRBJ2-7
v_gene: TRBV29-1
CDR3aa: CSVVTDKAYEQYF
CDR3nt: TGCAGCGTTGTAACGGACAAGGCCTACGAGCAGTACTTC

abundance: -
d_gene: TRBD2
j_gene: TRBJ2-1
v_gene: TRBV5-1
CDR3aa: CASSLGAGVINEQFF
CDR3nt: TGCGCCAGCAGCTTGGGAGCGGGAGTCATCAATGAGCAGTTCTTC

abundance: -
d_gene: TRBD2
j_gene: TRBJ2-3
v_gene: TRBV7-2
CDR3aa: CASSGSGLAGITDTQYF
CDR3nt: TGTGCCAGCAGCGGGAGCGGACTAGCGGGAATCACAGATACGCAGTATTTT

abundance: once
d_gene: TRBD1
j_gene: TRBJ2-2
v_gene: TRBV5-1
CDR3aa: CASSLGQGPTGELFF
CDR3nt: TGCGCCAGCAGCTTGGGACAGGGTCCCACCGGGGAGCTGTTTTTT

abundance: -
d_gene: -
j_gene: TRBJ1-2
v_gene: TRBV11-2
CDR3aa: CASSPGTLGQDYGYTF
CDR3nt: TGTGCCAGCAGCCCAGGGACACTCGGGCAGGACTATGGCTACACCTTC

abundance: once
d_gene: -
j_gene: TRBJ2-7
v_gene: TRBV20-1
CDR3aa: CSAKQTYEQYF
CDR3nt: TGCAGTGCTAAACAAACCTACGAGCAGTACTTC

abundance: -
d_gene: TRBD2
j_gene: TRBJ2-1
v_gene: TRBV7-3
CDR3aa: CASSSQPGGLSEQFF
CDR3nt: TGTGCCAGCAGCTCCCAACCGGGAGGGCTAAGTGAGCAGTTCTTC

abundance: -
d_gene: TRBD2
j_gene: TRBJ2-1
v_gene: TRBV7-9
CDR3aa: CASSATRTSGRLNEQFF
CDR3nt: TGTGCCAGCAGCGCAACCCGGACTAGCGGGAGGCTGAATGAGCAGTTCTTC